This entry lists 19 T cell receptor beta chains sequenced from one sample in a study of T cells expressing NK-cell markers. No DNA is given; TCRdb re-called the 5' RACE reads and lists each CDR3 protein once. This sample's table has about 170,000 distinct CDR3 sequences. The specimen was blood T cells: a sorted CD56 or NKG2C T cell subset, CD4+ or CD8+ T cells, or bulk PBMC T cells (not recorded which). The receptors derive from a man aged 18-75 years in good health.

The chain couples TRBV28 to TRBJ1-5; as DNA is missing, the TRBD1 call by TCRdb cannot be tested. CDR3 length: 16 residues. Germline values: CDR1 MDHEN, CDR2 SYDVKM. The CDR3 loop is CASTADRGGINQPQHF. The full variable domain, in which reference TRBV28 and TRBJ1-5 provide the parts outside the CDR3, is DVKVTQSSRYLVKRTGEKVFLECVQDMDHENMFWYRQDPGLGLRLIYFSYDVKMKEKGDIPEGYSVSREKKERFSLILESASTNQTSMYLCASTADRGGINQPQHFGDGTRLSIL.

The rearrangement uses TRBV3-1 and TRBJ2-6; TCRdb gives TRBD2 as the D gene, but with no DNA this cannot be confirmed. The CDR3 loop spans 17 amino acids. Germline lookup yields CDR1 LGHDT and CDR2 YNNKEL (reference sequence). CDR3 region: CASRPGLVTPGANVLTF.

This chain connects TRBV6-1 to TRBJ2-3; TCRdb picks TRBD2, but there is no DNA to check that call. Germline loops: CDR1 MNHNS, CDR2 SASEGT. CDR3 size: 17 residues. CDR3 region: CASKEVAGELRTDTQYF.

The J gene is TRBJ1-1, the V gene TRBV13. This CDR3 has 15 amino acids. CDR1 and CDR2 (germline): PRHDT, FYEKMQ (reference sequence). CDR3 amino acids: CASSTNLAGGTEAFF. Full variable domain (missing parts from reference TRBV13 and TRBJ1-1): AAGVIQSPRHLIKEKRETATLKCYPIPRHDTVYWYQQGPGQDPQFLISFYEKMQSDKGSIPDRFSAQQFSDYHSELNMSSLELGDSALYFCASSTNLAGGTEAFFGQGTRLTVV.

The CDR3 protein is CASSPEDTEAFF. The chain joins TRBV9 to TRBJ1-1. The CDR3 consists of 12 residues. CDR1 is SGDLS and CDR2 is YYNGEE in the germline V gene.

V usage is TRBV9 and J usage is TRBJ2-2; TCRdb outputs TRBD2, but without DNA this stays unchecked. Germline V CDR1 and CDR2: SGDLS, YYNGEE. The CDR3 covers 15 residues. CDR3 region: CASSTGTIDTGELFF.

This chain uses TRBV12-3 or TRBV12-4 with TRBJ2-7; TCRdb's D call, TRBD2, is unchecked because there is no DNA. The CDR3 is 18 amino acids. The CDR3 spells CASSPDLAGLAVTDEQYF.

The V call is TRBV19, the J call TRBJ2-5; the D gene TCRdb calls, TRBD1, cannot be checked with no DNA. Germline-derived CDR1 and CDR2 are LNHDA and SQIVND (reference sequence). There are 15 residues in the CDR3. The CDR3 loop reads CASSILRGSQETQYF.

V usage is TRBV12-3 or TRBV12-4 and J usage is TRBJ2-5; TCRdb lists TRBD2, though no DNA is available to test this call. CDR3 length: 14 amino acids. CDR3 sequence: CASSSGGLRETQYF.

This sequence joins TRBV21-1 and TRBJ1-1; the TRBD1 assignment by TCRdb is unverifiable without DNA. TRBV21-1 is listed as a pseudogene. This CDR3 region has 19 residues. The CDR3 sequence is CASSKGPPKSGQKNTEAFF.

The chain is built from TRBV21-1 and TRBJ2-3. TRBV21-1 is a pseudogene locus. The length of the CDR3 is 16 residues. The CDR3 sequence: CASSNLIGRRTDTQYF.

J is TRBJ1-5 and V is TRBV7-6. The CDR3 totals 12 residues. Germline V CDR1 and CDR2: SGHVS, FNYEAQ. This CDR3 is CASSLVDQPQHF.

The chain has TRBV5-1 and TRBJ1-3; checking the TCRdb D call of TRBD1 is not possible without DNA. The CDR3 contains 18 residues. CDR1 and CDR2 from the germline V gene are SGHRS and YFSETQ. The CDR3 sequence: CASSPPDSSLDSGNTIYF.

The rearrangement joins TRBV6-5 to TRBJ1-2; there is no DNA to check the TCRdb D call of TRBD1. CDR3 length: 15 amino acids. From germline, CDR1 is MNHEY and CDR2 SVGAGI. The CDR3 is CASSYDPLTGYGYTF.

CDR3 in amino acids: CASSFWSGSQETQYF. This chain connects TRBV5-1 to TRBJ2-5. CDR3 length: 15 amino acids. Germline assignment: CDR1 SGHRS and CDR2 YFSETQ.

The chain links TRBV6-2 or TRBV6-3 to TRBJ2-2; absent DNA, TCRdb's TRBD1 call cannot be checked. CDR3 size: 15 residues. Germline V gene lookup returns CDR1 MNHEY and CDR2 SVGEGT. The CDR3 here is CASTLRTGNTGELFF.

J is TRBJ1-2 and V is TRBV7-2; absent DNA, TCRdb's TRBD1 call cannot be checked. Germline V gives CDR1 SGHTA, CDR2 FQGNSA. This CDR3 contains 15 residues. The CDR3 loop reads CASSLAGQGGYGYTF.

The V and J genes are TRBV29-1 and TRBJ2-3; as DNA is missing, the TRBD1 call by TCRdb cannot be tested. This CDR3 comprises 16 residues. Germline V gene data show CDR1 as SQVTM and CDR2 as ANQGSEA. CDR3 sequence reads: CSVDVAPKGAGDTQYF.

This chain links TRBV4-2 with TRBJ2-1; the TCRdb D gene call, TRBD2, has no DNA to confirm it. The CDR3 contains 17 residues. Germline CDR1 is LGHNA and CDR2 is YNFKEQ. The CDR3: CASSQEELAGGVNEQFF.